The rows below give T cell receptor beta chains drawn from one sample of a study of CD8 T cells in Susac syndrome. TCRdb called the immunoSEQ multiplex PCR reads again in MiXCR, with one record for every CDR3 protein. This sample has about 180,000 distinct CDR3 sequences, with roughly 95% found just once. Sequenced sample: CD4+ T cells from PBMCs. These receptors were obtained from a human donor with multiple sclerosis. The CDR3 runs from the conserved cysteine through the conserved F or W. D genes are given only for firm matches.

CDR3 DNA | CDR3 protein | V gene | D gene | J gene
TGCAGTGCTGGAGGGAGAAACAATGAGCAGTTCTTC | CSAGGRNNEQFF | TRBV20-1 | - | TRBJ2-1
TGTGCCAGCAGTTTATCGAGGGGGACAGATAGGGCTTTCTTT | CASSLSRGTDRAFF | TRBV27 | TRBD1 | TRBJ1-1
TGCGCCAGCAGCCGAACGGGGACCGACGGCGAGCAGTACTTC | CASSRTGTDGEQYF | TRBV5-1 | - | TRBJ2-7
TGTGCCAGCAGCTCGTGGGGGCCAACCTACAATGAGCAGTTCTTC | CASSSWGPTYNEQFF | TRBV7-2 | - | TRBJ2-1
TGCGCCAGCAGCCCGTCCTCTAGCGGGGGGGCTATTGAGCAGTTCTTC | CASSPSSSGGAIEQFF | TRBV4-3 | TRBD2 | TRBJ2-1
TGTGCCTGGAGTGCCCTGACAGGGCGCTCGGGCTACACCTTC | CAWSALTGRSGYTF | TRBV30 | TRBD1 | TRBJ1-2
TGTGCCAGCAGCCAACAGGGACCGACAATCTACGAGCAGTACTTC | CASSQQGPTIYEQYF | TRBV5-6 | - | TRBJ2-7
TGCAGCGTTGAAGGGGGGAACACTGAAGCTTTCTTT | CSVEGGNTEAFF | TRBV29-1 | - | TRBJ1-1
TGTGCCAGCAGCCCCTATCCCAGCACCGGGGAGCTGTTTTTT | CASSPYPSTGELFF | TRBV7-3 | - | TRBJ2-2
TGTGCCAGCAGTTTAGACGGGGGATTGTTCGGGCAGTACTTC | CASSLDGGLFGQYF | TRBV6-1 | - | TRBJ2-7
TGCGCCAGCAGCTCGGGACTAGCGGGGGTCGACGAGCAGTACTTC | CASSSGLAGVDEQYF | TRBV5-1 | TRBD2 | TRBJ2-7
TGCAGCGTTGCGGGGGGCAACGGGGCCTACAATGAGCAGTTCTTC | CSVAGGNGAYNEQFF | TRBV29-1 | - | TRBJ2-1
TGCAGTGCTAGAGATGCGGGGCCGCAGTACTTC | CSARDAGPQYF | TRBV20-1 | - | TRBJ2-7
TGTGCCAGCAGCTCCCTGACAGGGAATTATTCACCCCTCCACTTT | CASSSLTGNYSPLHF | TRBV5-6 | TRBD1 | TRBJ1-6
TGTGCCAGCAGTTCCCCGGGGAGGCTTTTCTTT | CASSSPGRLFF | TRBV6-5 | - | TRBJ1-1
TGTGCCAGCAGCCAAGATATATCCGGCACAGGGCCGGGGGAGACCCAGTACTTC | CASSQDISGTGPGETQYF | TRBV3-1 | - | TRBJ2-5